This paragraph reports one TCR beta chain. CDR1 is SGDLS, CDR2 YYNGEE, per germline. CDR3 length equals 15 residues. V lost 1 base to trimming and J lost 2 bases; unmatched junction nucleotides: 3. The sample originates from a study of T cells of healthy individuals. Via MiXCR, TCRdb re-called the 5' RACE reads, giving one row per CDR3 protein. This sample has about 100,000 distinct CDR3 sequences; about 16% occur once, and the top ten carry under 7.5%. This TCR was sampled from a human donor in good health. This rearrangement joins TRBV9 to TRBJ2-3, with 8 positions matching TRBD2. The CDR3 sequence is CASSVSGGVTDTQYF. The CDR3 DNA reads as TGTGCCAGCAGCGTATCGGGGGGGGTCACAGATACGCAGTATTTT.